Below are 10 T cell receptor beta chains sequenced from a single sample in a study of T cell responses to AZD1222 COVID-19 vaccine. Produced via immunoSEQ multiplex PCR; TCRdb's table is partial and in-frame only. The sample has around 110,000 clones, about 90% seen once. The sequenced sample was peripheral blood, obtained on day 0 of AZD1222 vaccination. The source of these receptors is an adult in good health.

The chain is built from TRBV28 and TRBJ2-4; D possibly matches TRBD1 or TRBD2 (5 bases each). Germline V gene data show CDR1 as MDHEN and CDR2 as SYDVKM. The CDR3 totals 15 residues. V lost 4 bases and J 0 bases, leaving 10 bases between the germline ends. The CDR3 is CASSSWGIAKNIQYF. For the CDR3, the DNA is TGTGCCAGCAGTTCTTGGGGGATAGCCAAAAACATTCAGTACTTC. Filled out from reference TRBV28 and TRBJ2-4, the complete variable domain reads DVKVTQSSRYLVKRTGEKVFLECVQDMDHENMFWYRQDPGLGLRLIYFSYDVKMKEKGDIPEGYSVSREKKERFSLILESASTNQTSMYLCASSSWGIAKNIQYFGAGTRLSVL.

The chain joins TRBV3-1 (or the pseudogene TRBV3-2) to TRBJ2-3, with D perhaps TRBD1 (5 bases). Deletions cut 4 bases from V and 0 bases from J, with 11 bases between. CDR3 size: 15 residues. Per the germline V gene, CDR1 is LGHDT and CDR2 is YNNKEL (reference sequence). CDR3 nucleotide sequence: TGTGCCAGCAGCCCGTTGGGGCCTAGCACAGATACGCAGTATTTT. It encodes CASSPLGPSTDTQYF.

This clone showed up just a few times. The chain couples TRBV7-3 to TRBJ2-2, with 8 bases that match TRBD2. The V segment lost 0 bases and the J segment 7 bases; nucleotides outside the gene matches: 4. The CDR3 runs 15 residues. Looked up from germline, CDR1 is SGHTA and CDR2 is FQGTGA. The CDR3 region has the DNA TGTGCCAGCAGCTTAACTCGGGAGGGCCACGGGGAGCTGTTTTTT. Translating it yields CASSLTREGHGELFF.

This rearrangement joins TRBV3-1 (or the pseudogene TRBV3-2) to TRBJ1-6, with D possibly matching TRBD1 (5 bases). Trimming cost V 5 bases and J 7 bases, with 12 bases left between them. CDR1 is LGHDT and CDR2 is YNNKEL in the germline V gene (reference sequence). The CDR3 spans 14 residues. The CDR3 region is CASSRGRTNSPLHF. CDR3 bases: TGTGCCAGCAGCAGGGGACGGACCAATTCACCCCTCCACTTT.

The CDR3 nucleotides read TGTGCCAGCAGCCATTTCGCAGGGTCTACCCTTACAACTAATGAAAAACTGTTTTTT. It specifies CASSHFAGSTLTTNEKLFF. This sequence joins TRBV7-9 and TRBJ1-4; D possibly corresponds to TRBD1 (5 bases). CDR1 and CDR2 from the germline V gene are SEHNR and FQNEAQ (reference sequence). The V end was cut by 5 bases, the J end by 0 bases, with 22 bases between. The CDR3 contains 19 residues. The entire variable domain, with the rest obtained from reference TRBV7-9 and TRBJ1-4, is as follows: DTGVSQNPRHKITKRGQNVTFRCDPISEHNRLYWYRQTLGQGPEFLTYFQNEAQLEKSRLLSDRFSAERPKGSFSTLEIQRTEQGDSAMYLCASSHFAGSTLTTNEKLFFGSGTQLSVL.

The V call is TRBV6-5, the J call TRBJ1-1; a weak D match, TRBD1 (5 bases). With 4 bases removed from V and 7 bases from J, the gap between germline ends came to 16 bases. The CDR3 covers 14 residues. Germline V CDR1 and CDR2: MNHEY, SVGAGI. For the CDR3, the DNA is TGTGCCAGCAGTTCGCGGGGACCTCCTAATGAAGCTTTCTTT. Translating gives CASSSRGPPNEAFF.

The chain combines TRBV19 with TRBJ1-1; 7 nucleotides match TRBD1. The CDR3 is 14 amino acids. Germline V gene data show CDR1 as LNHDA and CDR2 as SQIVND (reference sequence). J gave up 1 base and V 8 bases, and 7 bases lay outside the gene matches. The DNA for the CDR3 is TGTGCCAGTGCACCCGGGACAGCGAACACTGAAGCTTTCTTT. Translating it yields CASAPGTANTEAFF.

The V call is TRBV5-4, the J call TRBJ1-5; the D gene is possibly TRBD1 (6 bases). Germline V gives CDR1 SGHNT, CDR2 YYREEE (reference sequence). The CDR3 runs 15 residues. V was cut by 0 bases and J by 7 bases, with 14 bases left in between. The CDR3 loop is CASSLGGQVGQPQHF. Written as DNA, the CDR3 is TGTGCCAGCAGCTTGGGGGGGCAGGTCGGCCAGCCCCAGCATTTT.

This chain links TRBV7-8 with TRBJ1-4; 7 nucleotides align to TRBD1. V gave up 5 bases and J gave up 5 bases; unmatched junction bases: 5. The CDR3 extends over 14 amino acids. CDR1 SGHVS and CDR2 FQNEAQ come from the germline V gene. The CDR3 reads CASSDLQGNEKLFF. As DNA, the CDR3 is TGTGCCAGCAGCGACCTACAGGGGAATGAAAAACTGTTTTTT.

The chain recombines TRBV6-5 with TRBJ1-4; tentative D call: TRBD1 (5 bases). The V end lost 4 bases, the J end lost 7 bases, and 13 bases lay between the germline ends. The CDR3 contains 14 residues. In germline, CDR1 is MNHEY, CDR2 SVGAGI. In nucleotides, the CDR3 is TGTGCCAGCAGTTGGTTAGGGGCGGCTGAAAAACTGTTTTTT. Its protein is CASSWLGAAEKLFF.